Listed here are 13 T cell receptor beta chains from one sample, sequenced in a study of blood T cell repertoires in COVID-19. Generated by immunoSEQ multiplex PCR, the TCRdb table keeps only in-frame clones and is missing some. The table shows approximately 300,000 clones, with roughly 84% occurring only once. The sample consisted of peripheral blood. The receptors were sampled from a man aged 50 to 60 with active or convalescent COVID-19.

The chain is built from TRBV5-1 and TRBJ1-3, with D hard to call. CDR1 is SGHRS, CDR2 YFSETQ, per germline. Trimming removed 2 bases from V and 2 bases from J, with 14 bases in between. CDR3 length: 16 residues. DNA of the CDR3: TGCGCCAGCAGCTTAAGGCTAGGTGAAGCTGGAAACACCATATATTTT. Its protein is CASSLRLGEAGNTIYF.

This chain joins TRBV3-1 (or the pseudogene TRBV3-2) and TRBJ2-5; the D gene is possibly TRBD2 (7 bases). V shed 5 bases and J shed 5 bases, with 18 bases lying between them. The CDR3 is 15 residues long. Germline CDR1 LGHDT, CDR2 YNNKEL (reference sequence). CDR3 bases: TGTGCCAGCAGCGACAACGGGGGGCCCAGGGAGACCCAGTACTTC. Protein sequence: CASSDNGGPRETQYF.

The chain employs TRBV7-2 and TRBJ1-5, with 7 bases fitting TRBD1. The CDR3 spans 15 residues. Germline assignment: CDR1 SGHTA and CDR2 FQGNSA. The J segment lost 5 bases and the V segment lost 3 bases, leaving 7 bases of the junction unmatched. CDR3 amino acids: CASSFNPGTDQPQHF. The CDR3, as DNA: TGTGCCAGCAGCTTTAATCCCGGGACAGATCAGCCCCAGCATTTT.

The chain recombines TRBV6-5 with TRBJ2-1, with D tentatively TRBD2 (5 bases). The CDR3 spans 15 residues. CDR1 and CDR2 (germline): MNHEY, SVGAGI. V was pared by 0 bases and J by 7 bases, with 13 bases between. The CDR3 loop reads CASSYSLQRRNEQFF. DNA of the CDR3: TGTGCCAGCAGTTACTCGCTTCAGCGGAGAAATGAGCAGTTCTTC.

The table lists this clone with a few counts. The chain is built from TRBV7-2 and TRBJ1-5, with 7 bases identical to TRBD1. After removal of 2 bases from V and 5 bases from J, the junction contained 3 bases not matched to a gene. The CDR3 extends over 14 amino acids. Germline V lookup: CDR1 SGHTA, CDR2 FQGNSA. CDR3 sequence (DNA): TGTGCCAGCAGCTTAAGGGGGCGCGATCAGCCCCAGCATTTT. It specifies CASSLRGRDQPQHF.

The chain is built from TRBV7-2 and TRBJ1-2; 9 bases line up with TRBD1. V shed 3 bases and J 6 bases; nucleotides not matched to a gene: 5. This CDR3 spans 14 amino acids. Germline V gene data show CDR1 as SGHTA and CDR2 as FQGNSA. In nucleotides, the CDR3 is TGTGCCAGCAGCTTTACAGGGGGCAGGCATGGCTACACCTTC. It codes for CASSFTGGRHGYTF.

V is TRBV28 and J is TRBJ1-2; weak D call: TRBD1 (5 bases). CDR3 length: 12 residues. Trimming shortened V by 6 bases and J by 6 bases, and 11 bases separated the two germline ends. From germline, CDR1 is MDHEN and CDR2 SYDVKM. CDR3 in DNA: TGTGCCAGCAGGTCCGCAGGGAATGGCTACACCTTC. This translates into CASRSAGNGYTF.

The chain combines TRBV19 with TRBJ2-1, with 7 bases matching TRBD2. Per germline, CDR1 LNHDA and CDR2 SQIVND (reference sequence). Trimming removed 5 bases from V and 10 bases from J; junction bases left unmatched: 14. This CDR3 has 15 residues. CDR3 sequence: CASSRTSGAQGEQFF. CDR3 in DNA: TGTGCCAGTAGTCGTACGAGCGGGGCCCAAGGGGAGCAGTTCTTC.

The V and J genes are TRBV29-1 and TRBJ2-7, with 8 positions matching TRBD1. The trim removed 7 bases at V and 8 bases at J, leaving 10 bases unmatched. Germline assignment: CDR1 SQVTM and CDR2 ANQGSEA. The CDR3 runs 12 residues. The chain's CDR3 is CSAGQGAGQQYF. The CDR3, as DNA: TGCAGCGCTGGACAGGGCGCCGGTCAGCAGTACTTC.

The chain combines TRBV7-2 with TRBJ2-5; D unresolved. V dropped 1 base and J dropped 13 bases, with 19 bases sitting between them. This CDR3 comprises 14 residues. CDR1 and CDR2 (germline): SGHTA, FQGNSA. The CDR3 region is CASSLGIGFSVGYF. The CDR3 DNA reads TGTGCCAGCAGCTTAGGGATCGGGTTCTCTGTTGGGTACTTC.

The chain couples TRBV29-1 to TRBJ1-1; D uncertain. The germline V gene has CDR1 SQVTM and CDR2 ANQGSEA. The CDR3 is 13 amino acids. V dropped 4 bases and J dropped 1 base, with 10 bases sitting between them. The CDR3 sequence: CSVGRSPNTEAFF. CDR3 bases: TGCAGCGTTGGGCGGTCTCCGAACACTGAAGCTTTCTTT.

This sequence joins TRBV9 and TRBJ1-6; D is perhaps TRBD1 (6 bases). Trimming removed 2 bases from V and 7 bases from J, with 7 bases in between. The CDR3 covers 13 residues. CDR1 SGDLS and CDR2 YYNGEE come from the germline V gene. The CDR3 region is CASSVQGNSPLHF. The CDR3 bases are TGTGCCAGCAGCGTCCAGGGGAATTCACCCCTCCACTTT.

The genes are TRBV6-1 and TRBJ2-1, with D uncertain. The length of the CDR3 is 14 residues. Germline values: CDR1 MNHNS, CDR2 SASEGT. With 1 base removed from V and 4 bases from J, the gap between germline ends came to 8 bases. The CDR3 here is CASSEVGRYNEQFF. The DNA for the CDR3 is TGTGCCAGCAGTGAAGTGGGCAGATACAATGAGCAGTTCTTC.